The 4 T cell receptor beta chains listed next were all sequenced from one sample in a study of T-cell memory formation after mild COVID-19. TCRdb used MiXCR to reprocess the 5' RACE reads, holding one entry per CDR3 protein. The repertoire holds 450,000 to 650,000 distinct CDR3 sequences, with about 20% as singletons. The sample was PBMCs or a T cell subset sorted from them (not recorded which). All receptors derive from an adult woman who had mild COVID-19 (a few samples of this study predate the infection). Cell type and time point are not known.

The rearrangement joins TRBV7-9 to TRBJ2-7, with D possibly TRBD1 on 5 matching bases. This CDR3 spans 14 amino acids. Germline CDR1 is SEHNR and CDR2 is FQNEAQ (reference sequence). The V gene lost 5 bases and the J gene lost 1 base, with 12 bases spanning the gap. The CDR3 loop reads CASSPSTESYEQYF. The CDR3 coding sequence is TGTGCCAGCAGCCCCTCGACAGAATCCTACGAGCAGTACTTC.

This clonotype turned up a few times. The CDR3 protein is CASSQDLGGSREQYF. The CDR3 region has the DNA TGCGCCAGCAGCCAAGATCTTGGCGGGAGCCGCGAGCAGTACTTC. The chain employs TRBV4-3 and TRBJ2-7; the match to TRBD2 covers 7 bases. V lost 0 bases and J lost 6; bases outside the gene matches: 8. The CDR3 contains 15 residues. Per the germline V gene, CDR1 is LGHNA and CDR2 is YSLEER.

The V gene is TRBV5-1, the J gene TRBJ1-1; unclear D gene. Germline lookup yields CDR1 SGHRS and CDR2 YFSETQ. This CDR3 region has 16 residues. V was cut by 0 bases and J by 0 bases, with 12 bases left in between. This CDR3 reads CASSLVGGRVNTEAFF. The CDR3 nucleotides read TGCGCCAGCAGCTTGGTCGGAGGGAGGGTGAACACTGAAGCTTTCTTT.

This clonotype appeared a few times. The chain's CDR3 is CASSVSGGQETQYF. The CDR3 region has the DNA TGTGCCAGCAGCGTCAGCGGGGGGCAAGAGACCCAGTACTTC. This chain uses TRBV7-2 with TRBJ2-5, with 9 bases lining up with TRBD2. The CDR3 contains 14 residues. With V trimmed by 5 bases and J by 2 bases, 3 bases remained unmatched. Germline CDR1 and CDR2: SGHTA and FQGNSA.